This TCR beta chain was sequenced for a study of T-cell memory formation after mild COVID-19. On the study more broadly: TCR clusters mostly belonged to single donors. Broader study findings: From day 15 to 85, contracting clones were balanced between CD4 and CD8, whereas later expanders leaned toward CD4+. For contracting clones, CD4+ ones sat mainly in CM and EM, CD8+ in EMRA. Pre-infection memory already had some responding clones, implying cross-reactive memory joined.

TCRdb re-analysed the 5' RACE reads in MiXCR, keeping a single row per CDR3 protein. Of roughly 600,000 distinct CDR3 sequences listed, roughly 18% are singletons. At least ten counts were recorded for this clonotype. Its specificity is not known. The CDR3 has 15 amino acids. Germline-derived CDR1 and CDR2 are SGDLS and YYNGEE. Trimming removed 4 bases from V and 3 bases from J; junction bases left unmatched: 6. The material sequenced was PBMCs or a T cell subset sorted from them (not recorded which). This chain joins TRBV9 and TRBJ1-4; 7 bases agree with TRBD1. This clonotype was obtained from an adult woman who had mild COVID-19 (a few samples of this study predate the infection). Cell type and time point are not known. The CDR3 DNA sequence: TGTGCCAGCAGCCCCCGGGACAGCTCTAATGAAAAACTGTTTTTT. Its translation is CASSPRDSSNEKLFF.